This TCR beta chain was captured by sequencing in a study of molecular identifiers for immune sequencing clone quantification. The CDR3 is 15 amino acids. Trimming stripped 3 bases from V and 4 bases from J, with 15 bases between. Germline loops: CDR1 MDHEN, CDR2 SYDVKM. TCRdb redid the calling of the PCR reads with MiXCR, one entry per CDR3 protein. The table has around 460,000 distinct CDR3 sequences, 20% to 25% seen once. The sample was naive CD8+ T cells from blood, with Jurkat cell RNA spiked in. Subset denoted: FACS-sorted CD8+CD4-CCR7+CD45RA+ naive T cells. The receptor comes from a human donor in good health. Some libraries in this study had Jurkat cell RNA spiked in. J is TRBJ1-2 and V is TRBV28; no clear D. CDR3 in DNA: TGTGCCAGCAGTTTCAGGTCTGGGCGGGCCTATGGCTACACCTTC. It encodes CASSFRSGRAYGYTF.